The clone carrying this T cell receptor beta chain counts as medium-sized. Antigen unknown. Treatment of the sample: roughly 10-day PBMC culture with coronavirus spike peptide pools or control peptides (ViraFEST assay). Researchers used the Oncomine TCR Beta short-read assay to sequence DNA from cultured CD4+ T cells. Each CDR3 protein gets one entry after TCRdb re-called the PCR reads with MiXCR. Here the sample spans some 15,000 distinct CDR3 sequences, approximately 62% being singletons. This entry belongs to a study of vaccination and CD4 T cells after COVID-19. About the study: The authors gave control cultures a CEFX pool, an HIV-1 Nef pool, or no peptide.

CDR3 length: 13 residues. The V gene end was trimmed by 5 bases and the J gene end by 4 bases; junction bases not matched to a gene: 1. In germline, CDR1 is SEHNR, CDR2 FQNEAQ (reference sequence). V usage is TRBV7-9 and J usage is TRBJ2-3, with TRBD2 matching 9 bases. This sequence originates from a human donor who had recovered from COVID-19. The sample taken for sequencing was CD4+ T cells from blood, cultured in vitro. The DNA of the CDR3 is TGTGCCAGCAGCGGCGGGAGGGCAGATACGCAGTATTTT. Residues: CASSGGRADTQYF.